The rows below give T cell receptor beta chains drawn from one sample of a study of long-term antiretroviral therapy in people with HIV. Sequencing was performed with immunoSEQ multiplex PCR; in TCRdb, only in-frame clones are kept and a portion is missing. The table has around 40,000 clones, 70% to 90% seen once; the top ten hold 3% to 5%. Sequences were derived from unsorted PBMCs, sampled just before starting antiretroviral therapy. These TCRs come from a young woman with HIV. The CDR3 runs from the conserved cysteine through the conserved F or W. A D gene is named only where the DNA matches it firmly. For some rows the clone size is stated as once, few or many, or as a class when expanded; others skip it.

j_call d_call clone_size v_call cdr3_nt cdr3_aa
TRBJ2-4 - once TRBV7-2 TGTGCCAGCACCAACGACAAAAACATTCAGTACTTC CASTNDKNIQYF
TRBJ1-5 - - TRBV6-6 TGTGCCAGCAGTTACTCCGCCAATCAGCCCCAGCATTTT CASSYSANQPQHF
TRBJ2-3 TRBD1 few TRBV7-3 TGTGCCAGCAGCCTCACAGGGGTTTATACAGATACGCAGTATTTT CASSLTGVYTDTQYF
TRBJ1-1 TRBD1 once TRBV28 TGTGCCAGCAGTCCCACAGGGGGAAACGCCGAAGCTTTCTTT CASSPTGGNAEAFF
TRBJ1-5 TRBD1 - TRBV5-6 TGTGCCAGCAGCTTGTTGTCGGACAGGGGCCCCCATCAGCCCCAGCATTTT CASSLLSDRGPHQPQHF
TRBJ2-5 - - TRBV7-2 TGTGCCAGCAGCTTAGCGGAGCCTTCAGAGACCCAGTACTTC CASSLAEPSETQYF
TRBJ2-3 - - TRBV5-8 TGTGCCAGCAGCTTCGTGGCAGGGGATGCTCCGGCCTTCACAGATACGCAGTATTTT CASSFVAGDAPAFTDTQYF
TRBJ1-1 - - TRBV9 TGTGCCAGCAGCGTAAATCGAGGAGGAATTGGCCAGAACACTGAAGCTTTCTTT CASSVNRGGIGQNTEAFF
TRBJ2-1 TRBD2 - TRBV14 TGTGCCAGCACGCGCGGAGAGCGGGAGTTTTTTCGCAATGAGCAGTTCTTC CASTRGEREFFRNEQFF
TRBJ2-2 - - TRBV5-4 TGTGCCAGCAGCTTGGCCCATACTGTGAACACCGGGGAGCTGTTTTTT CASSLAHTVNTGELFF
TRBJ2-5 TRBD1 - TRBV9 TGTGCCAGCAGCGTCTCCGGGACAGGGGGCCGAGAGACCCAGTACTTC CASSVSGTGGRETQYF
TRBJ1-1 - - TRBV7-7 TGTGCTAGCAGCCTAGGGACGGACACTGAAGCTTTCTTT CASSLGTDTEAFF
TRBJ2-2 - - TRBV5-1 TGCGCCAGCAGCCCCTTAAGTAGGGGACTTACCGGGGAGCTGTTTTTT CASSPLSRGLTGELFF
TRBJ1-5 TRBD1 - TRBV5-6 TGTGCCAGCAGTAGGGACAGAAATCAGCCCCAGCATTTT CASSRDRNQPQHF
TRBJ2-1 - - TRBV7-2 TGTGCCAGCCGCCCGGGCGTGCCATTGGAGCAGTTCTTC CASRPGVPLEQFF
TRBJ2-1 TRBD2 - TRBV28 TGTGCCAGCAGTACCCGGGTAGCGGGAGGTCACAATGAGCAGTTCTTC CASSTRVAGGHNEQFF
TRBJ2-7 TRBD1 - TRBV5-5 TGTGCCAGCAGCTACTTTGTGGGACAGGGGACCTACGAGCAGTACTTC CASSYFVGQGTYEQYF
TRBJ2-5 TRBD2 - TRBV4-1 TGCGCCAGCAGCCAACGGGGGGGAGCGGAGACCCAGTACTTC CASSQRGGAETQYF
TRBJ1-2 TRBD1 - TRBV6-5 TGTGCCAGCAGTTACCTCACCGGGACAGCCATTTATGGCTACACCTTC CASSYLTGTAIYGYTF
TRBJ1-5 - - TRBV28 TGTGCCATCGACACCGGGGCCAGGAAGAACCAGCCCCAGCATTTT CAIDTGARKNQPQHF
TRBJ2-7 TRBD2 - TRBV27 TGTGCCAGCTGGGGACTAGCGGGGAACACATACGAGCAGTACTTC CASWGLAGNTYEQYF
TRBJ2-7 TRBD1 - TRBV28 TGTGCCAGCAGAAACAGTGGACAGGCCAACTACGAGCAGTACTTC CASRNSGQANYEQYF
TRBJ2-3 TRBD2 - TRBV15 TGTGCCACCAGCAGAGATAGGGCTAGCGGGGATACGCAGTATTTT CATSRDRASGDTQYF
TRBJ2-7 TRBD1 - TRBV7-9 TGTGCCAGCAGCTTAAGGGACAGCTACGTTGAGCAGTACTTC CASSLRDSYVEQYF
TRBJ2-7 - few TRBV13 TGTGCCAGCAGCTTAGGCTACGAGCAGTACTTC CASSLGYEQYF
TRBJ1-5 - - TRBV2 TGTGCCAGCAACAGGGCCAATCAGCCCCAGCATTTT CASNRANQPQHF
TRBJ2-5 - - TRBV27 TGTGCCAGCAACCCTCTAGGGGAAGCAGAGACCCAGTACTTC CASNPLGEAETQYF
TRBJ1-2 - - TRBV9 TGTGCCAGCAGCGTAGATCAGGGGTTTAACTATGGCTACACCTTC CASSVDQGFNYGYTF
TRBJ2-5 - - TRBV5-6 TGTGCCAGCACCGGGGGGGTAGGACAGGGAGAGACCCAGTACTTC CASTGGVGQGETQYF
TRBJ2-7 - - TRBV9 TGTGCCAGCAGCGGAGGGGGGCCTACCTACGAGCAGTACTTC CASSGGGPTYEQYF
TRBJ2-1 TRBD1 - TRBV7-6 TGTGCCAGCAGCTTATTGGTCGGACAGGAGTACAATGAGCAGTTCTTC CASSLLVGQEYNEQFF
TRBJ2-3 - - TRBV5-1 TGCGCCAGCAGCTTGGGCGAGGGGTTAGGCACAGATACGCAGTATTTT CASSLGEGLGTDTQYF
TRBJ2-2 - few TRBV6-5 TGTGCCAGCAGACCGGGGGCGCACACCGGGGAGCTGTTTTTT CASRPGAHTGELFF
TRBJ2-6 TRBD2 - TRBV28 TGTGCCAGCAGACCGATAGCGGGAGGTCCCGACTCTGGGGCCAACGTCCTGACTTTC CASRPIAGGPDSGANVLTF
TRBJ2-7 TRBD1 once TRBV9 TGTGCCAGCAGCTTCGGACAGGGGACTTCCTACGAGCAGTACTTC CASSFGQGTSYEQYF
TRBJ2-7 TRBD2 - TRBV9 TGTGCCAGCAGCGTATCCTTGGAGCGGGGTACCTACGAGCAGTACTTC CASSVSLERGTYEQYF
TRBJ1-6 - - TRBV7-8 TGTGCCAGCAGCTTTGGACCCCCTGGAGGGAGGGATTCACCCCTCCACTTT CASSFGPPGGRDSPLHF
TRBJ2-2 - - TRBV7-6 TGTGCCAGCAGCTTAGTCCCCCCGGGCGTTCGCGGGGAGCTGTTTTTT CASSLVPPGVRGELFF
TRBJ2-2 - - TRBV19 TGTGCCAGTAGTATAGGAGATAACACCGGGGAGCTGTTTTTT CASSIGDNTGELFF
TRBJ1-1 - - TRBV7-2 TGTGCCAGCAGCTTAGACAGGGTGAACACTGAAGCTTTCTTT CASSLDRVNTEAFF
TRBJ2-1 - - TRBV7-2 TGTGCCAGCAGCCGAGGAAGGACAGCCAGATACAATGAGCAGTTCTTC CASSRGRTARYNEQFF
TRBJ2-3 TRBD2 - TRBV28 TGTGCCAGCAGTCCCAGTAGCGGGAGCGGGGGAGATACGCAGTATTTT CASSPSSGSGGDTQYF
TRBJ2-6 - - TRBV7-9 TGTGCCAGCAGACCGAGCGGTACTGGGGCCAACGTCCTGACTTTC CASRPSGTGANVLTF
TRBJ2-2 - - TRBV12-5 TGTGCTAGTGGTTTGGCCCAACTTGGGGAGGGGGTTTACACCGGGGAGCTGTTTTTT CASGLAQLGEGVYTGELFF
TRBJ2-7 TRBD1 - TRBV7-9 TGTGCCAGCGAGACAGGGAGCTCCTACGAGCAGTACTTC CASETGSSYEQYF
TRBJ2-1 TRBD2 medium-sized TRBV7-2 TGTGCCAGCAGCCCGGGACTAGCGTATCCTGAGTACAATGAGCAGTTCTTC CASSPGLAYPEYNEQFF
TRBJ2-7 - few TRBV4-1 TGCGCCAGCAGCCAAGGGGGGACGGCCCCCTACGAGCAGTACTTC CASSQGGTAPYEQYF
TRBJ1-1 - - TRBV6-1 TGTGCCAGTCGACGGAAGGTGAACACTGAAGCTTTCTTT CASRRKVNTEAFF
TRBJ1-2 - - TRBV7-8 TGTGCCAGCAGCCCGGACAGAGACGGTGGCTACACCTTC CASSPDRDGGYTF
TRBJ1-3 - - TRBV7-8 TGTGCCAGCAGCTTAGCACAGAGTTCGGGAAACACCATATATTTT CASSLAQSSGNTIYF
TRBJ2-7 - - TRBV11-3 TGTGCCAGCAGCTTATTGGCGGGATCCTACGAGCAGTACTTC CASSLLAGSYEQYF
TRBJ2-1 TRBD1 - TRBV11-1 TGTGCCAGCAGCCAGGACAGGGCTCGTGAGCAGTTCTTC CASSQDRAREQFF
TRBJ2-7 TRBD2 - TRBV6-5 TGTGCCAGCAGTTCAGCGGGGGGAGCCTACGAGCAGTACTTC CASSSAGGAYEQYF
TRBJ2-2 - - TRBV12-2 TGTGCAAGTCGCTTAGATCGCGGGATAGCGTACACCGGGGAGCTGTTTTTT CASRLDRGIAYTGELFF
TRBJ1-2 - few TRBV29-1 TGCAGCGTTGAGATTCCTCAGCTGTCGAACTATGGCTACACCTTC CSVEIPQLSNYGYTF
TRBJ2-7 TRBD2 - TRBV19 TGTGCCAGTAGTCGGATGGGGGACAGGGGACTAGCGGGAAGGAACGAGCAGTACTTC CASSRMGDRGLAGRNEQYF
TRBJ2-7 TRBD2 - TRBV7-9 TGTGCCAGCGGCCCTAGCGGGAGGGCTTACGAGCAGTACTTC CASGPSGRAYEQYF
TRBJ2-1 - - TRBV5-4 TGTGCCACCGAAGGGGCGGCCTCCAATGAGCAGTTCTTC CATEGAASNEQFF
TRBJ2-1 - - TRBV28 TGTGCCAGCAGTTCCTGGACTGCCAGGCGGCAGTTCTTC CASSSWTARRQFF
TRBJ2-2 TRBD2 - TRBV9 TGTGCCAGCTCCATCGGGACTAGCGGGAGGGGCGGCACCGGGGAGCTGTTTTTT CASSIGTSGRGGTGELFF